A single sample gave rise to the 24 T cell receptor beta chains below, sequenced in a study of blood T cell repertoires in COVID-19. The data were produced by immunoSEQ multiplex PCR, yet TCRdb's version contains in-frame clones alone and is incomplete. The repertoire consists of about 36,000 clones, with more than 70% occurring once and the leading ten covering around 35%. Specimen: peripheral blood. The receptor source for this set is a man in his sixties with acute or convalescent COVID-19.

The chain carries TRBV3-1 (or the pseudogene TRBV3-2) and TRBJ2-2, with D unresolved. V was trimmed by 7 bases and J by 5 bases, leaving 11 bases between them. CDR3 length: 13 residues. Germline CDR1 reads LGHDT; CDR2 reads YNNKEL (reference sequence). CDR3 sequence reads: CASIPTRTGELFF. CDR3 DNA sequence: TGTGCCAGCATCCCAACTCGGACCGGGGAGCTGTTTTTT.

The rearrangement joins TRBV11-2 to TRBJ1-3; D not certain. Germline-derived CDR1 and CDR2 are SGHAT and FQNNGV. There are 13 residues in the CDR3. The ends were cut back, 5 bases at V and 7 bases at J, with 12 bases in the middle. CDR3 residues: CASSHPPGNTIYF. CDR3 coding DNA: TGTGCCAGCAGCCACCCTCCGGGGAACACCATATATTTT.

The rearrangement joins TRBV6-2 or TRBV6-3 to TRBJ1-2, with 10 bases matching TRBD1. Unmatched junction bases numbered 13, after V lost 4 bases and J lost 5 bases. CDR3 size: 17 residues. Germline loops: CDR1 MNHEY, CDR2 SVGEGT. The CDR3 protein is CASSSRPEGTGEYGYTF. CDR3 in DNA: TGTGCCAGCAGTTCCCGCCCTGAGGGGACAGGGGAGTATGGCTACACCTTC.

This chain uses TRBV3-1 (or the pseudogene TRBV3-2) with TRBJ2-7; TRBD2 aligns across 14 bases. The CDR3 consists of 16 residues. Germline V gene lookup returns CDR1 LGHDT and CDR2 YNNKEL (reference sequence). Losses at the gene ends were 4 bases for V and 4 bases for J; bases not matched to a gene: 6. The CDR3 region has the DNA TGTGCCAGCAGCCTCGGGACTAGCGGGAGATTTTACGAGCAGTACTTC. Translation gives CASSLGTSGRFYEQYF.

This CDR3 is CASSFGQGGNEQFF. The CDR3 bases are TGCGCCAGCAGCTTCGGACAGGGGGGCAATGAGCAGTTCTTC. The chain couples TRBV5-1 to TRBJ2-1; TRBD1 aligns across 10 bases. J gave up 6 bases and V 2 bases, and 2 bases lay outside the gene matches. The CDR3 is made up of 14 amino acids. Looked up from germline, CDR1 is SGHRS and CDR2 is YFSETQ. The full variable domain, its missing parts supplied by reference TRBV5-1 and TRBJ2-1, is KAGVTQTPRYLIKTRGQQVTLSCSPISGHRSVSWYQQTPGQGLQFLFEYFSETQRNKGNFPGRFSGRQFSNSRSEMNVSTLELGDSALYLCASSFGQGGNEQFFGPGTRLTVL.

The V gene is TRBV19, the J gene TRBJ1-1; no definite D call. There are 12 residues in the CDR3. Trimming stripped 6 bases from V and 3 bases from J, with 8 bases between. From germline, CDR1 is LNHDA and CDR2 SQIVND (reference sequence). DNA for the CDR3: TGTGCCAGTAGCGACGGGGACACTGAAGCTTTCTTT. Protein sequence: CASSDGDTEAFF. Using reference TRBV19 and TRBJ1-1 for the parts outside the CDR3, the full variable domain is DGGITQSPKYLFRKEGQNVTLSCEQNLNHDAMYWYRQDPGQGLRLIYYSQIVNDFQKGDIAEGYSVSREKKESFPLTVTSAQKNPTAFYLCASSDGDTEAFFGQGTRLTVV.

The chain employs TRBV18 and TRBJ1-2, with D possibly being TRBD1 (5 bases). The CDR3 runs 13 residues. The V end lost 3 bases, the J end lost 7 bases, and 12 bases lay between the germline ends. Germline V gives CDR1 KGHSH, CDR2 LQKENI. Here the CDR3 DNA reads TGTGCCAGCTCACCCCAAGGGGTCGGTGGCTACACCTTC. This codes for CASSPQGVGGYTF.

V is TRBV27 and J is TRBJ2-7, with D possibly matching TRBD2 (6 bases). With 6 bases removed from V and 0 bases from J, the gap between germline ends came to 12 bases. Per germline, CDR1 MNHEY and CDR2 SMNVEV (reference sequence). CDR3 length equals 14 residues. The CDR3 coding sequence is TGTGCCAGCAGAGAGTTGGGGGGCTCCTACGAGCAGTACTTC. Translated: CASRELGGSYEQYF.

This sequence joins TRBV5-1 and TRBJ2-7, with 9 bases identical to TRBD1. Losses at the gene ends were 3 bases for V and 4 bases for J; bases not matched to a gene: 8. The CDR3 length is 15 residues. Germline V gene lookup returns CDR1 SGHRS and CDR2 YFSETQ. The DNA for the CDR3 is TGCGCCAGCAGCTGGGGACAGGGCGCCCATTACGAGCAGTACTTC. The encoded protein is CASSWGQGAHYEQYF.

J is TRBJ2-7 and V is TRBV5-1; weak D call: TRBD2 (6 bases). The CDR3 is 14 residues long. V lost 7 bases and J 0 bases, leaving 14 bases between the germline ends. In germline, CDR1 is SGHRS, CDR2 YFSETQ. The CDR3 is CASSRDSASYEQYF. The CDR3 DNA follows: TGCGCCAGCTCCCGGGACTCGGCCTCCTACGAGCAGTACTTC.

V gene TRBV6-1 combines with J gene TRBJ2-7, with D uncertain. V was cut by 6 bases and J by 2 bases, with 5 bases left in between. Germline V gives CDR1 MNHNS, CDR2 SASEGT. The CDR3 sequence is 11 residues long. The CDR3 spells CASSQTYEQYF. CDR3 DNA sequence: TGTGCCAGCAGCCAAACCTACGAGCAGTACTTC.

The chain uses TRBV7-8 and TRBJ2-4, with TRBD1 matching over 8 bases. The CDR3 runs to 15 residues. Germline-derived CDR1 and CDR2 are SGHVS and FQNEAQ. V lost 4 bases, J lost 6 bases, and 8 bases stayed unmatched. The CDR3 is CASSSPRTGRNIQYF. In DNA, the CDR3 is TGTGCCAGCAGCTCGCCGAGGACAGGGAGAAACATTCAGTACTTC.

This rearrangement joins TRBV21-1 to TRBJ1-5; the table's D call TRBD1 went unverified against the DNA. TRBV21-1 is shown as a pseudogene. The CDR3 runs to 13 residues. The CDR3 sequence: CASSLTGFRPQHF. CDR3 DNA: TGTGCCAGCAGCCTAACAGGGTTTCGGCCCCAGCATTTT.

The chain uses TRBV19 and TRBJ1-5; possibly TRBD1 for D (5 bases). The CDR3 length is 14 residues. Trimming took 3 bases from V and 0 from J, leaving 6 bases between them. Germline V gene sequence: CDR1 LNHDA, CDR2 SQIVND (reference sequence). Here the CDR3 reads CASSIDSSNQPQHF. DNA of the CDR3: TGTGCCAGTAGTATCGACAGTAGCAATCAGCCCCAGCATTTT.

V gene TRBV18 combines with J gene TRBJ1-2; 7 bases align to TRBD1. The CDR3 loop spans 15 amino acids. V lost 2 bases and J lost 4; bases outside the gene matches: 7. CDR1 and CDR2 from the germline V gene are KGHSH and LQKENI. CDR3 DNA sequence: TGTGCCAGCTCACCATATACAGGGGTGGGCTATGGCTACACCTTC. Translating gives CASSPYTGVGYGYTF.

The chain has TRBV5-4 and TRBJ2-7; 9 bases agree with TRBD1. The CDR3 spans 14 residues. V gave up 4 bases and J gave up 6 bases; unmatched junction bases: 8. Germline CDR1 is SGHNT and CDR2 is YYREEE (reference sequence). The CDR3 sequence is CASSRTGASREQYF. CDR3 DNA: TGTGCCAGCAGCAGGACAGGGGCCTCTCGCGAGCAGTACTTC.

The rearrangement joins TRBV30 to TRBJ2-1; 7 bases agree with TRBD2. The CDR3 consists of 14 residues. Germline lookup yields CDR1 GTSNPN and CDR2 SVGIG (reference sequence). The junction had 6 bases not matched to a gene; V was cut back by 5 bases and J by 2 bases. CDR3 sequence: CAWARGTTYNEQFF. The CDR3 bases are TGTGCCTGGGCCCGGGGGACTACCTACAATGAGCAGTTCTTC.

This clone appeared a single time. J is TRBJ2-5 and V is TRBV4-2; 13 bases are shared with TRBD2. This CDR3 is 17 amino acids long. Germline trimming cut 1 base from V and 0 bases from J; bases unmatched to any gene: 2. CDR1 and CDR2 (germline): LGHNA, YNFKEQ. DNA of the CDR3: TGTGCCAGCAGCCAAGTCGGGACTAGCGGGAACCAAGAGACCCAGTACTTC. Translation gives CASSQVGTSGNQETQYF.

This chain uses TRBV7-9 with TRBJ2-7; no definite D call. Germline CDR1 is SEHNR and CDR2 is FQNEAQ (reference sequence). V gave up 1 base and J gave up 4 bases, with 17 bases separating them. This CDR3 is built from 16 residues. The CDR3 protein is CASSLVRGEKKYEQYF. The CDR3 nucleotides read TGTGCCAGCAGCTTAGTGAGAGGAGAGAAGAAATACGAGCAGTACTTC.

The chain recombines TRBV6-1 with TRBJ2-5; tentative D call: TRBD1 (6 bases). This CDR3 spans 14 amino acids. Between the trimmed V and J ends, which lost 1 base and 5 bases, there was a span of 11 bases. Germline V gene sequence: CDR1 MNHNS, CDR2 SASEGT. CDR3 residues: CASSEDNRAETQYF. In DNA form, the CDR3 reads TGTGCCAGCAGTGAAGATAACAGGGCGGAGACCCAGTACTTC.

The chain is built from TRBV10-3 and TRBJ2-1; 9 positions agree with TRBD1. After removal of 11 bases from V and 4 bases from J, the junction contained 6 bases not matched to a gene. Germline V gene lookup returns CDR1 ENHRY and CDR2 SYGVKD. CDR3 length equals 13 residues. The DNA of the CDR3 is TGTGCCTCCCGGGACAGGGAGTACAATGAGCAGTTCTTC. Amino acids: CASRDREYNEQFF.

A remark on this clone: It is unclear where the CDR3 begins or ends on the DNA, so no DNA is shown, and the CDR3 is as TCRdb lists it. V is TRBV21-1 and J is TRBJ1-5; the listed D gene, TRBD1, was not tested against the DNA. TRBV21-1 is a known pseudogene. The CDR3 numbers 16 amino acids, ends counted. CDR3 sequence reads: CASSKGFLAGNEPQHF.

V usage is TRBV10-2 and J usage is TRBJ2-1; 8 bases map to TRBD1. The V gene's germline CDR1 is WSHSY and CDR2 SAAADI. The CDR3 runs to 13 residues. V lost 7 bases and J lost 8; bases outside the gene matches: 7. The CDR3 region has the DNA TGCGCCAGCATGGTGTCAGGGGGCCATGAGCAGTTCTTC. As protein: CASMVSGGHEQFF.

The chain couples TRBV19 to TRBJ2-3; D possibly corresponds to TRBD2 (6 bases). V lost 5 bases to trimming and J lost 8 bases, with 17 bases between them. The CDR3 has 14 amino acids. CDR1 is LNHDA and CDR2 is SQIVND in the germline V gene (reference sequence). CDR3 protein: CASSPGDLLSTQYF. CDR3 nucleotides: TGTGCCAGTAGTCCGGGGGACCTACTAAGTACGCAGTATTTT.